This record looks at one TCR beta chain sequence and its context. The data stem from a study of CD8+ T cells in alopecia areata. The overall study: Oral tofacitinib, 5 to 10 mg twice daily, was given in an open-label trial. Tofacitinib continued for 6 to 18 months and was then withheld for 6 months.

Isolated RNA was reverse transcribed into cDNA used as the sequencing template. Clones were read by immunoSEQ multiplex PCR, and TCRdb kept only the in-frame ones, dropping some. This sample has hundreds of thousands of clones, with 50% to 60% found just once. Source: CD4+ T cells sorted from blood, taken at week 0. This receptor was identified in a human donor with alopecia areata.

The CDR3 here is CAVNLGKTNYGYTF. The DNA of the CDR3 is TGTGCCGTTAATCTGGGCAAAACTAACTATGGCTACACCTTC. The chain is built from TRBV25-1 and TRBJ1-2; no reliable D call. Trimming stripped 11 bases from V and 0 bases from J, with 16 bases between. This CDR3 is 14 amino acids long. Germline V lookup: CDR1 MGHDK, CDR2 SYGVNS.